This T cell receptor (beta chain) was identified during a study of T cell repertoires in cytomegalovirus infection. Study overall: Based on public TCR beta signatures, there were indications of CMV infection and of a matching HLA type. Points from the study as a whole: CMV-specific TCR beta clonotypes restricted by HLA-C were the ones dominating the ex vivo response. People with CMV and the relevant HLA were identified by cumulative public TCR beta family frequency.

Each CDR3 protein is one row after TCRdb ran MiXCR on the reads. The sample has 250,000 to 300,000 distinct CDR3 sequences; about a sixth are singletons. V was cut by 4 bases and J by 1 base, with 11 bases left in between. In germline, CDR1 is MGHDK, CDR2 SYGVNS. The CDR3 totals 14 residues. This clonotype was seen more than once but under ten times. Antigen unknown. Material for sequencing was CD8+ T cells from PBMCs. The rearrangement uses TRBV25-1 and TRBJ2-7; D call uncertain. The receptor's source is a human donor in good health (CMV status not recorded). Some clones in this sample may be carry-over from other donors' samples. DNA for the CDR3: TGTGCCAGCAGTGTGGACCATGGATCCTACGAGCAGTACTTC. Its protein product is CASSVDHGSYEQYF.